The entry below describes one TCR beta chain. These data are taken from a study of OX40 agonist ivuxolimab in advanced cancers. Study background: Partial responses were achieved by three patients, of whom one had hepatocellular carcinoma and two had cutaneous melanoma.

The repertoire was sequenced with immunoSEQ multiplex PCR; TCRdb's copy has only in-frame clones and lacks some. The sample has about 83,000 clones; about 81% are singletons. No patient had autoimmune disease or received systemic immunosuppression. At cycle 4 day 1, cycle 7 day 1, and baseline, blood was sampled. The V gene lost 9 bases and the J gene lost 4 bases, with 19 bases spanning the gap. This CDR3 comprises 14 residues. The germline V gene has CDR1 SGDLS and CDR2 YYNGEE. Source: CD4+ or CD8+ T cells sorted from blood, taken in a trial of the OX40 agonist ivuxolimab. The chain uses TRBV9 and TRBJ1-1; maybe TRBD1 (5 bases). The sequence was collected from an adult with an advanced solid tumor such as melanoma, head and neck, liver or kidney cancer. In DNA, the CDR3 is TGTGCCACTTCGACAGACCCGGGTAGCACTGAAGCTTTCTTT. It encodes CATSTDPGSTEAFF.